This TCR beta chain appears in the sequencing data of a study of technical replicates of blood from a handful of donors. Method: immunoSEQ multiplex PCR; TCRdb's copy keeps in-frame clones and lacks some. Of more than 70,000 clones listed, under 95% were seen once; the top ten hold roughly 0.28%. CDR3 length: 14 amino acids. Germline V gene lookup returns CDR1 LNHDA and CDR2 SQIVND (reference sequence). Trimming at V came to 3 bases and at J to 6 bases, leaving 5 bases not matched to a gene. The sample taken for sequencing was T cells isolated from PBMCs. This TCR came from a human donor in good health. V is TRBV19 and J is TRBJ2-1; 7 bases match TRBD1. CDR3 nucleotide sequence: TGTGCCAGTAGTATCGGGACAGCCCTCAATGAGCAGTTCTTC. Protein sequence: CASSIGTALNEQFF.